The clone carrying this T cell receptor (beta chain) came up a few times. Generated by immunoSEQ multiplex PCR, the TCRdb table keeps only in-frame clones and is missing some. Found here are some 83,000 clones, around 88% of them singletons; the top ten hold around 5%. There are 13 residues in the CDR3. Losses at the gene ends were 3 bases for V and 14 bases for J; bases not matched to a gene: 6. CDR1 is SGDLS, CDR2 YYNGEE, per germline. The sample originates from a study of blood T cell repertoires in COVID-19. This chain joins TRBV9 and TRBJ2-6; 9 nucleotides match TRBD1. Sequenced sample: peripheral blood. The source is a woman of 80 years or more with active or convalescent COVID-19. CDR3 in amino acids: CASSDGQGYILTF. CDR3 coding DNA: TGTGCCAGCAGCGACGGACAGGGGTATATCCTGACTTTC.